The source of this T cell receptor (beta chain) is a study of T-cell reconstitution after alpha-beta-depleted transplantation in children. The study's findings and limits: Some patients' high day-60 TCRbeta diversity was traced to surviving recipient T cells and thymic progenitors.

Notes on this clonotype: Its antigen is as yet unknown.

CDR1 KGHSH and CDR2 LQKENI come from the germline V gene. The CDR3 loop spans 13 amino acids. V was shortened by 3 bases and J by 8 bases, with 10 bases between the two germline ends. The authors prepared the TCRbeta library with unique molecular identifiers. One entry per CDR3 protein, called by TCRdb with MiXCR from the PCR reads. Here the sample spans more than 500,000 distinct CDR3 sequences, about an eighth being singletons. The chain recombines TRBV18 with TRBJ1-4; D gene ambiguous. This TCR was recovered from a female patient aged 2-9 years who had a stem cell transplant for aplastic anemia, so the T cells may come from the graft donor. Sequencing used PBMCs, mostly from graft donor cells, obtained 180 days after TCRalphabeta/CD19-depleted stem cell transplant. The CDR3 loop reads CASSPREIEKLFF. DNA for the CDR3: TGTGCCAGCTCACCCCGGGAGATCGAAAAACTGTTTTTT. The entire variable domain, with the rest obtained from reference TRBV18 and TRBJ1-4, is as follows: NAGVMQNPRHLVRRRGQEARLRCSPMKGHSHVYWYRQLPEEGLKFMVYLQKENIIDESGMPKERFSAEFPKEGPSILRIQQVVRGDSAAYFCASSPREIEKLFFGSGTQLSVL.